Listed here is a single TCR beta chain. The data are from a study of T cells in Graves' hyperthyroidism and ophthalmopathy. This CDR3 contains 14 residues. Germline V lookup: CDR1 MGHRA, CDR2 YSYEKL. V was trimmed by 1 base and J by 0 bases, leaving 6 bases between them. Authors of the study amplified TCR beta CDR3 regions from RNA transcripts. TCR CDR3 regions were first amplified by RT-PCR with HTBI primers. TCRdb passed the multiplex PCR reads through MiXCR, listing each CDR3 protein once. The sample holds about 250,000 distinct CDR3 sequences, approximately 20% seen once. This chain uses TRBV4-1 with TRBJ1-1; D gene unclear. The clonotype comes from a man aged 30 to 39 with Graves' ophthalmopathy. The source material was blood. CDR3 amino acids: CASSQAGLNTEAFF. The CDR3 DNA sequence: TGCGCCAGCAGCCAAGCTGGGTTGAACACTGAAGCTTTCTTT.